This T cell receptor (beta chain) came from a study of T cells in Graves' hyperthyroidism and ophthalmopathy. Whole-study context: At the time of initial diagnosis and before any treatment, peripheral blood was collected. Findings and caveats of the study: Ophthalmopathy was told apart from stable hyperthyroidism by a 13 V-J model. Blood also showed most of the thyroid clonotypes that were expanded above 0.001.

The CDR3 is 16 amino acids. Germline values: CDR1 SGHAT, CDR2 FQNNGV. The V and J ends lost 5 bases and 3 bases, in that order; junction bases with no gene match: 12. Exclusions: uncontrolled infection, other autoimmune disease, pregnancy, lactation. This clonotype showed up many times. Its matching antigen is unknown. RNA transcripts yielded amplified TCR beta CDR3 regions. HTBI primers drove first-round RT-PCR of the TCR CDR3. TCRdb reprocessed the multiplex PCR reads with MiXCR, giving one entry per CDR3 protein. Of some 760,000 distinct CDR3 sequences in the sample, around 13% are singletons; the top ten hold about 9.4%.

Sequences were obtained from blood. The receptor comes from a woman aged 18-35 years with Graves' hyperthyroidism. The rearrangement joins TRBV11-2 to TRBJ2-7, with TRBD2 identical over 8 bases. The DNA for the CDR3 is TGTGCCAGCAGCCGGGGGGGGAGCAGGGATAGCTACGAGCAGTACTTC. It codes for CASSRGGSRDSYEQYF.